This passage covers 10 T cell receptor beta chains from one sample sequenced in a study of blood T cell repertoires in COVID-19 (dated by TCRdb to about 2020). Libraries came from the immunoSEQ multiplex PCR assay. TCRdb's version of the immuneACCESS table is confined to in-frame rearrangements and falls short of the full clone set. An unresolved V gene accounts for under half of the shortfall where checked; the remainder is of unknown origin. This sample holds about 230,000 clones; roughly 86% were observed only once. The ten largest clones capture roughly 2.5% of the sample. Material for sequencing was peripheral blood. The receptors shown here come from an older woman with acute or convalescent COVID-19.

The chain uses TRBV4-1 and TRBJ2-5; 9 bases fit TRBD2. Germline assignment: CDR1 MGHRA and CDR2 YSYEKL. The V segment lost 1 base and the J segment 1 base; nucleotides outside the gene matches: 4. The CDR3 has 16 amino acids. Here the CDR3 DNA reads TGCGCCAGCAGCCAAGGGGGAGCGGGGGGCCAAGAGACCCAGTACTTC. Translation gives CASSQGGAGGQETQYF.

The J gene is TRBJ2-7, the V gene TRBV6-1; 10 bases match TRBD2. Trimming cost V 2 bases and J 2 bases; bases outside gene matches: 6. From germline, CDR1 is MNHNS and CDR2 SASEGT. The CDR3 is made up of 16 amino acids. The CDR3 spells CASSESFLAGAYEQYF. In nucleotides, the CDR3 is TGTGCCAGCAGTGAAAGTTTCCTAGCGGGAGCCTACGAGCAGTACTTC.

In this sample, this clone turned up once. This chain uses TRBV14 with TRBJ1-1; TRBD1 matches at 8 bases. CDR3 length: 16 residues. Germline loops: CDR1 SGHDN, CDR2 FVKESK. After removal of 0 bases from V and 0 bases from J, the junction contained 3 bases not matched to a gene. The CDR3 DNA reads as TGTGCCAGCAGCCAAGATTGGACAGGGCTGAACACTGAAGCTTTCTTT. Translation gives CASSQDWTGLNTEAFF.

The V and J genes are TRBV4-1 and TRBJ1-2; 8 bases agree with TRBD1. Germline CDR1 MGHRA, CDR2 YSYEKL. With 4 bases clipped from V and 2 bases from J, the junction kept 18 bases outside the gene matches. The CDR3 covers 19 residues. This chain's CDR3 is CASSREGGQGAGRNYGYTF. In nucleotides, the CDR3 is TGCGCCAGCAGCCGGGAGGGTGGACAGGGCGCCGGGCGGAACTATGGCTACACCTTC.

The CDR3 sequence: CATTDRTNSPLHF. CDR3 sequence (DNA): TGCGCCACCACCGACAGGACTAATTCACCCCTCCACTTT. The genes are TRBV10-2 and TRBJ1-6; D may be TRBD1 (6 bases). The CDR3 has 13 amino acids. Germline V CDR1 and CDR2: WSHSY, SAAADI. V gave up 10 bases and J gave up 6 bases, with 13 bases separating them.

The genes are TRBV27 and TRBJ1-6; D not resolved. V was trimmed by 6 bases and J by 0 bases, leaving 12 bases between them. The CDR3 covers 16 residues. Germline CDR1 and CDR2: MNHEY and SMNVEV (reference sequence). The CDR3 bases are TGTGCCAGCAGCATAACCTGGAGCTCCTATAATTCACCCCTCCACTTT. It specifies CASSITWSSYNSPLHF.

CDR3 in amino acids: CASSQGGLGSEKLFF. The CDR3 DNA follows: TGCGCCAGCAGCCAAGGGGGGCTAGGGAGTGAAAAACTGTTTTTT. The chain employs TRBV4-1 and TRBJ1-4, with D possibly matching TRBD1 (6 bases). The germline V gene has CDR1 MGHRA and CDR2 YSYEKL. V lost 1 base and J 7 bases, leaving 13 bases between the germline ends. This CDR3 spans 15 amino acids.

The rearrangement uses TRBV30 and TRBJ1-6, with a weak D call TRBD1 (6 bases). Per germline, CDR1 GTSNPN and CDR2 SVGIG (reference sequence). The CDR3 runs 13 residues. Between the trimmed V and J ends, which lost 1 base and 9 bases, there was a span of 10 bases. CDR3 sequence (DNA): TGTGCCTGGAGTGACAGGGCAGGTTCACCCCTCCACTTT. Protein sequence: CAWSDRAGSPLHF.

V is TRBV18 and J is TRBJ1-2; 7 bases align to TRBD1. The J segment lost 6 bases and the V segment lost 3 bases, leaving 4 bases of the junction unmatched. CDR3 length: 13 residues. The V gene's germline CDR1 is KGHSH and CDR2 LQKENI. The CDR3 spells CASSPQTGDGYTF. The CDR3 bases are TGTGCCAGCTCACCTCAAACAGGGGATGGCTACACCTTC.

This chain uses TRBV28 with TRBJ2-1; a weak D match, TRBD2 (6 bases). Germline V CDR1 and CDR2: MDHEN, SYDVKM. V gave up 6 bases and J gave up 4 bases, with 16 bases separating them. CDR3 length equals 15 residues. As DNA, the CDR3 is TGTGCCAGCAGCTCGGGACTGACTTTTTACAATGAGCAGTTCTTC. This encodes CASSSGLTFYNEQFF. Looking up the rest from reference TRBV28 and TRBJ2-1 gives the full variable domain: DVKVTQSSRYLVKRTGEKVFLECVQDMDHENMFWYRQDPGLGLRLIYFSYDVKMKEKGDIPEGYSVSREKKERFSLILESASTNQTSMYLCASSSGLTFYNEQFFGPGTRLTVL.